This T cell receptor beta chain was identified during a study of STAT3 mutations in large granular lymphocyte leukemia. Study-level information: Roughly half of the longitudinally sequenced T-LGLL patients carried detectable canonical activating STAT3 mutations. Notes on the study in general: In T-cell large granular lymphocyte leukemia, about half of patients showed multiple immunodominant subclonotypes.

As regards this clone: Its antigen is undetermined.

The CDR3 length is 15 residues. Germline-derived CDR1 and CDR2 are SNHLY and FYNNEI. The V and J ends lost 7 bases and 4 bases respectively, with 19 bases between them. Using immunoSEQ multiplex PCR, the repertoire was profiled, and TCRdb retains in-frame clones only, with some absent. The table has about 15,000 clones, roughly 81% seen once. Sequenced sample: peripheral blood mononuclear cells. This receptor was taken from a man between 50 and 59 years old with T-cell large granular lymphocyte leukemia. Some clones in this sample may be carry-over from other donors' samples. The chain carries TRBV2 and TRBJ1-1; D perhaps matches TRBD1 (6 bases). CDR3 residues: CASTIASRGSTEAFF. As DNA, the CDR3 is TGTGCCAGCACCATAGCCTCCAGGGGATCCACTGAAGCTTTCTTT.